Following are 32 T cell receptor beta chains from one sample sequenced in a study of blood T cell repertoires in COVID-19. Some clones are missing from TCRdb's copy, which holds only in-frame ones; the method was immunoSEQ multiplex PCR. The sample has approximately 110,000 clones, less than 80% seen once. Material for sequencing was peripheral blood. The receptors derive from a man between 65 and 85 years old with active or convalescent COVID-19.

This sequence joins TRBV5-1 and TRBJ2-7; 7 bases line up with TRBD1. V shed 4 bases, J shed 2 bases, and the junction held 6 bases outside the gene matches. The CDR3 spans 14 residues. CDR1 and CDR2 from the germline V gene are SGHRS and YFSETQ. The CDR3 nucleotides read TGCGCCAGCAGCATGACAGGGCTTCCCTACGAGCAGTACTTC. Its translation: CASSMTGLPYEQYF.

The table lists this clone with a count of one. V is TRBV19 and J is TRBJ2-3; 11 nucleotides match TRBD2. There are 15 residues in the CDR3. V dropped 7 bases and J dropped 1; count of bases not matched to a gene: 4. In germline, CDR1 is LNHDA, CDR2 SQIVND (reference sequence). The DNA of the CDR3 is TGTGCCAGTACCCTAGCGGGAGGCCGCACAGATACGCAGTATTTT. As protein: CASTLAGGRTDTQYF.

The CDR3 protein is CASSPGLAPFQETQYF. The CDR3, as DNA: TGTGCCAGCAGCCCGGGACTAGCGCCCTTCCAAGAGACCCAGTACTTC. The chain recombines TRBV11-2 with TRBJ2-5; the match to TRBD2 covers 10 bases. The V segment lost 5 bases and the J segment 1 base; nucleotides outside the gene matches: 7. The CDR3 contains 16 residues. Germline-derived CDR1 and CDR2 are SGHAT and FQNNGV. Supplemented by reference TRBV11-2 and TRBJ2-5, the full variable domain reads EAGVAQSPRYKIIEKRQSVAFWCNPISGHATLYWYQQILGQGPKLLIQFQNNGVVDDSQLPKDRFSAERLKGVDSTLKIQPAKLEDSAVYLCASSPGLAPFQETQYFGPGTRLLVL.

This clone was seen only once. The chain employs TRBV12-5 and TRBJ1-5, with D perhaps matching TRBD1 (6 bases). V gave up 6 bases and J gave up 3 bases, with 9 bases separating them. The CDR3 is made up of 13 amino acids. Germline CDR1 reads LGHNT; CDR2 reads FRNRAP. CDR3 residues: CASGRDNNQPQHF. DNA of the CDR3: TGTGCTAGTGGAAGGGACAACAATCAGCCCCAGCATTTT. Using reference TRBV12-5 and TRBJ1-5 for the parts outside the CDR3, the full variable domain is DARVTQTPRHKVTEMGQEVTMRCQPILGHNTVFWYRQTMMQGLELLAYFRNRAPLDDSGMPKDRFSAEMPDATLATLKIQPSEPRDSAVYFCASGRDNNQPQHFGDGTRLSIL.

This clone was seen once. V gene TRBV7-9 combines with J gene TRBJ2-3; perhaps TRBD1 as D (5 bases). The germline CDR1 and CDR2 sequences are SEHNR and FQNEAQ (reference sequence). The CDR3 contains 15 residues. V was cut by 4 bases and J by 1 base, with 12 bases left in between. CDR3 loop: CASSSAGFGTDTQYF. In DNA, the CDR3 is TGTGCCAGCAGCTCTGCAGGGTTTGGCACAGATACGCAGTATTTT.

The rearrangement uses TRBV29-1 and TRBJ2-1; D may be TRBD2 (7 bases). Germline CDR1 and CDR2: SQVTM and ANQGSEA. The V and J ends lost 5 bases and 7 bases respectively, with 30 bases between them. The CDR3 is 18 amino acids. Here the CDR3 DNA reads TGCAGCGTTCAAAAGGGTTCGAGCATGGGGGGGCCATATAATGAGCAGTTCTTC. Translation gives CSVQKGSSMGGPYNEQFF.

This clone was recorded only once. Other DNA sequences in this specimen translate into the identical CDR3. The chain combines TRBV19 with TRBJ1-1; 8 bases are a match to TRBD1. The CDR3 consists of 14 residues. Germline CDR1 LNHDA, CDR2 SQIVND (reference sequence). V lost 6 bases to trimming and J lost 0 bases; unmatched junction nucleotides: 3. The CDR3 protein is CASRGRGLNTEAFF. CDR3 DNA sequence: TGTGCCAGTAGAGGCAGGGGGCTGAACACTGAAGCTTTCTTT.

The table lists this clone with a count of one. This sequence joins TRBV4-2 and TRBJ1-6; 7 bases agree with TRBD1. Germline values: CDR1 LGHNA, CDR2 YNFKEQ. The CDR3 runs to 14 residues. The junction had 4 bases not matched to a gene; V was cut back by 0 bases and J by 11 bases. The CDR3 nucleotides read TGTGCCAGCAGCCAAGAGGGGCAGGGGGCACCCCTCCACTTT. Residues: CASSQEGQGAPLHF.

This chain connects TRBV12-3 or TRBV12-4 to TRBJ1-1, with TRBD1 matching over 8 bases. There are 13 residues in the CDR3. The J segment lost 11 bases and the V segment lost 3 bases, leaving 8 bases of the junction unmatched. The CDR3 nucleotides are TGTGCCAGCAGTTTCCGACAGGGGAATCTGGCTTTCTTT. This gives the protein CASSFRQGNLAFF.

CDR3 sequence: CATSDGGQGETQYF. As DNA, the CDR3 is TGTGCCACCAGTGACGGGGGACAGGGAGAGACCCAGTACTTC. The rearrangement joins TRBV24-1 to TRBJ2-5; 9 nucleotides match TRBD1. The CDR3 is 14 residues long. Germline V lookup: CDR1 KGHDR, CDR2 SFDVKD. With 4 bases clipped from V and 4 bases from J, the junction kept 3 bases outside the gene matches.

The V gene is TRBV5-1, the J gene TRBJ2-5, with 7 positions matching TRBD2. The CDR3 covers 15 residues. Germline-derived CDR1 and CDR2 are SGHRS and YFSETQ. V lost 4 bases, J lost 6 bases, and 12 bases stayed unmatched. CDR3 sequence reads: CASSPVGGNIKTQYF. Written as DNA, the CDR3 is TGCGCCAGCAGCCCCGTGGGGGGGAACATAAAGACCCAGTACTTC.

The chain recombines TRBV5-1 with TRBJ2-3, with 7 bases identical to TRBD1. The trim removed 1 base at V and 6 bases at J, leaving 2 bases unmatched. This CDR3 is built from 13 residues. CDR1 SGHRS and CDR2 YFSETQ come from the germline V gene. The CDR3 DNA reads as TGCGCCAGCAGCTTGACCAGGGGGGATACGCAGTATTTT. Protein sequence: CASSLTRGDTQYF.

Written as DNA, the CDR3 is TGCGCCAGCAGCTTGGAACAGCCCCTCTCAACTAATGAAAAACTGTTTTTT. This encodes CASSLEQPLSTNEKLFF. The chain carries TRBV5-1 and TRBJ1-4; D gene unclear. The CDR3 has 17 amino acids. Germline CDR1 is SGHRS and CDR2 is YFSETQ. Trimming stripped 0 bases from V and 0 bases from J, with 12 bases between.

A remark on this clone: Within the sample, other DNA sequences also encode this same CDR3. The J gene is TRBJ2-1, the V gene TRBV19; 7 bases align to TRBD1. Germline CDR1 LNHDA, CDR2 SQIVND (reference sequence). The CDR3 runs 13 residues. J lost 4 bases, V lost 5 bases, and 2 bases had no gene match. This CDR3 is CASSPRGYNEQFF. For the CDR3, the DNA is TGTGCCAGTAGTCCCAGGGGGTACAATGAGCAGTTCTTC.

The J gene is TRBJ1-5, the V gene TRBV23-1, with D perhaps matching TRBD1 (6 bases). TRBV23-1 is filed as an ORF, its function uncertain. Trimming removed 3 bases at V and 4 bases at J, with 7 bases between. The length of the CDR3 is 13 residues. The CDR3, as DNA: TGCGCCAGCAGTCATCAGGGGAATCAGCCCCAGCATTTT. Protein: CASSHQGNQPQHF.

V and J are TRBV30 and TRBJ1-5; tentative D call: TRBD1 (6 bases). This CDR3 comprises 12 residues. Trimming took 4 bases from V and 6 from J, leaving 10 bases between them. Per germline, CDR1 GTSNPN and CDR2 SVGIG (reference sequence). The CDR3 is CAWTQGSQPQHF. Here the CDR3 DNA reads TGTGCCTGGACTCAGGGGAGTCAGCCCCAGCATTTT.

The CDR3 is CASSPGTANYGYTF. CDR3 DNA: TGTGCCAGCAGCCCCGGGACAGCTAACTATGGCTACACCTTC. The J gene is TRBJ1-2, the V gene TRBV2, with 7 positions matching TRBD1. The CDR3 is made up of 14 amino acids. The germline gives CDR1 SNHLY, CDR2 FYNNEI. With 6 bases clipped from V and 0 bases from J, the junction kept 4 bases outside the gene matches.

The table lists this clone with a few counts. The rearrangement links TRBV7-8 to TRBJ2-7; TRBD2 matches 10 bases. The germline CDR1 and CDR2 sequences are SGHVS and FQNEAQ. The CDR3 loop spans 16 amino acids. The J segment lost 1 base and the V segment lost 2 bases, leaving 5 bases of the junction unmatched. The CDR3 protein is CASSLSRTSGSYEQYF. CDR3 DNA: TGTGCCAGCAGCTTAAGTAGGACTAGCGGATCCTACGAGCAGTACTTC.

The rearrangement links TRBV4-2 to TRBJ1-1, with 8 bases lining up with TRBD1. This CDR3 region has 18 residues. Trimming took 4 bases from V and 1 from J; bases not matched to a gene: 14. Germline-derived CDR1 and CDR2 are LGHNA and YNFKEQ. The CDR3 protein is CASSPAQGGKGGNTEAFF. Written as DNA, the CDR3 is TGTGCCAGCAGCCCGGCACAGGGGGGGAAGGGAGGGAACACTGAAGCTTTCTTT.

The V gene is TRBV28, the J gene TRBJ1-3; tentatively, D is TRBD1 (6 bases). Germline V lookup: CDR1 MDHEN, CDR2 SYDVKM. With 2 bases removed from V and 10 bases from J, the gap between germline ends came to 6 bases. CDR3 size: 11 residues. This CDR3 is CASSLRGTIYF. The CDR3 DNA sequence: TGTGCCAGCAGTTTAAGGGGGACCATATATTTT.

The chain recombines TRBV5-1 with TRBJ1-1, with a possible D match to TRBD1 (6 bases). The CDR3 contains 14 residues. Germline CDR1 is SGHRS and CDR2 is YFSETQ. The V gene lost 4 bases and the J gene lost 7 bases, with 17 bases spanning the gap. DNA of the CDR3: TGCGCCAGCAGCCCGCCCTACAGGGATGGTGAAGCTTTCTTT. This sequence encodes CASSPPYRDGEAFF.

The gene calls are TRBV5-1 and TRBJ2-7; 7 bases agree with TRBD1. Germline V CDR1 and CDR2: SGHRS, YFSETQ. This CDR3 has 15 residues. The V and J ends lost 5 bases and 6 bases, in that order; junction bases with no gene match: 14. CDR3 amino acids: CASSLTGISSVEQYF. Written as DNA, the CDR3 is TGCGCCAGCAGTTTGACAGGGATATCGTCGGTCGAGCAGTACTTC.

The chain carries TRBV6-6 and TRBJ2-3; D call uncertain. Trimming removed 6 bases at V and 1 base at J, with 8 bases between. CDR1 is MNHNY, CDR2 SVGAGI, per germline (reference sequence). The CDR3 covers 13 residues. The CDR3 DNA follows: TGTGCCAGCAGCTCTTGGCGCACAGATACGCAGTATTTT. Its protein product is CASSSWRTDTQYF.

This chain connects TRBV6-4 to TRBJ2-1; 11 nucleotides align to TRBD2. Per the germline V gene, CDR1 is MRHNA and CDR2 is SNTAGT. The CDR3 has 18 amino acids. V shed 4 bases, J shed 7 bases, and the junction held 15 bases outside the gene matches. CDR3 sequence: CASSVLPGGTSGVNEQFF. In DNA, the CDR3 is TGTGCCAGCAGTGTCCTCCCCGGGGGGACTAGCGGCGTTAATGAGCAGTTCTTC.

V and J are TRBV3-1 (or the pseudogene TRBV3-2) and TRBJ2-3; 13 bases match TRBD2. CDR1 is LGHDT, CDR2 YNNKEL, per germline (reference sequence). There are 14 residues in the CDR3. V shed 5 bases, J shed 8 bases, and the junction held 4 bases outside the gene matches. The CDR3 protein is CASSARTSGSTQYF. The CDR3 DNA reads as TGTGCCAGCAGCGCTCGGACTAGCGGGAGTACGCAGTATTTT.

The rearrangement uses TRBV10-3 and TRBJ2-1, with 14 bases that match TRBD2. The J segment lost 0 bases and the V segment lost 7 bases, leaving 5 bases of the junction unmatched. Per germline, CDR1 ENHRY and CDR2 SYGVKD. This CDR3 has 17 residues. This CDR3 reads CAIMGLAGDSSYNEQFF. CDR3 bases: TGTGCCATCATGGGACTAGCGGGGGACAGCTCCTACAATGAGCAGTTCTTC.

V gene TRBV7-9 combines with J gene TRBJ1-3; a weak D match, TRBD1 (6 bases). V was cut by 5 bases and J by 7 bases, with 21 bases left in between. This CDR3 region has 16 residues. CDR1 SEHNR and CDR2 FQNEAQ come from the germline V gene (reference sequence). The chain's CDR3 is CASSRNNRAGRNTIYF. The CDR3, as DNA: TGTGCCAGCAGCCGCAACAACAGGGCGGGCAGGAACACCATATATTTT.

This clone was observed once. The CDR3 is CASSLQGNSYGYTF. In DNA form, the CDR3 reads TGTGCCAGCAGCCTCCAGGGGAATAGCTATGGCTACACCTTC. V gene TRBV2 combines with J gene TRBJ1-2; tentatively, D is TRBD1 (6 bases). Germline V gives CDR1 SNHLY, CDR2 FYNNEI. The CDR3 covers 14 residues. V was shortened by 6 bases and J by 4 bases, with 15 bases between the two germline ends.

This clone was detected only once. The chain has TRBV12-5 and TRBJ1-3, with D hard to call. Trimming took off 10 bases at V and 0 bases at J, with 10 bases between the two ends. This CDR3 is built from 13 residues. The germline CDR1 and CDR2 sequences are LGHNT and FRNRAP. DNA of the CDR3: TGTGCTACGGGGTCCAACTCTGGAAACACCATATATTTT. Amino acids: CATGSNSGNTIYF.

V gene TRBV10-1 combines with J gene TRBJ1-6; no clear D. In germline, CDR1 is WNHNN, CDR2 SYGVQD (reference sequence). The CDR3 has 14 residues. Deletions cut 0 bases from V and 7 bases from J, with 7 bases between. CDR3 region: CASSESPGNSPLHF. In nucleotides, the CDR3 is TGCGCCAGCAGTGAGTCTCCGGGGAATTCACCCCTCCACTTT.

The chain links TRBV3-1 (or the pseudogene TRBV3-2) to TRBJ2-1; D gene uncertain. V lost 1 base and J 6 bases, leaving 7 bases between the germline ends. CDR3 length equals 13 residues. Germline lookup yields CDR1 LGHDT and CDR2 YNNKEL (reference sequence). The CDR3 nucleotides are TGTGCCAGCAGCCAAGCGTCCAGCAATGAGCAGTTCTTC. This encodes CASSQASSNEQFF.

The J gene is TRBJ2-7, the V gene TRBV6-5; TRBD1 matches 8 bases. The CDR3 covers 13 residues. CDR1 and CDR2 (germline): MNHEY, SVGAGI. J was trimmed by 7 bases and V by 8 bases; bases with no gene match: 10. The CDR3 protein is CASRPDRVFEQYF. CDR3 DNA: TGTGCCAGCCGTCCGGACAGGGTTTTTGAGCAGTACTTC.